These T cell receptor beta chains were read from a single sample in a study of high-grade serous ovarian cancer treatment subgroups. Clones were sequenced by immunoSEQ multiplex PCR, and TCRdb holds only the in-frame ones, with some missing. The table records some 28,000 clones, about 80% of them present only once. Sample: tumor tissue. The origin of the receptors is a human donor with high-grade serous ovarian cancer. CDR3s include the opening cysteine and the closing phenylalanine or tryptophan. Fields, in order: D gene, J gene, clone size, V gene, CDR3 DNA, CDR3 protein. D genes are given only for firm matches. The size field is filled for only some rows; it gives once, few, many or a size class.

>TRBD2|TRBJ2-1|.|TRBV6-1
TGTGCCAGCAGTGGGGGACTAGCTCGTAATGAGCAGTTCTTC
CASSGGLARNEQFF
>TRBD1|TRBJ1-2|.|TRBV5-1
TGCGCCAGCAGCGTTGACAGGGACTATGGCTACACCTTC
CASSVDRDYGYTF
>.|TRBJ1-2|.|TRBV2
TGTGCCAGCAGTGCAGGGGATGCGTATGGCTACACCTTC
CASSAGDAYGYTF
>.|TRBJ1-3|.|TRBV19
TGTGCCAGTAATGCTCGCACAACGGGGGACACCATATATTTT
CASNARTTGDTIYF
>.|TRBJ2-5|.|TRBV19
TGTGCCAGTAGTATTGGATTGTTCGGTAGTGAGACCCAGTACTTC
CASSIGLFGSETQYF
>.|TRBJ1-1|.|TRBV28
TGTGCCAGCAGTTTATCCCCGCCCACTGAAGCTTTCTTT
CASSLSPPTEAFF
>TRBD2|TRBJ2-3|.|TRBV2
TGTGCCAGCAGTGCTAAGTCCGAGCGGGAGGGGCCCACAGATACGCAGTATTTT
CASSAKSEREGPTDTQYF
>.|TRBJ1-2|.|TRBV6-1
TGTGCCAGCAGTGAAGGTGTATCGGGGTTCTATGGCTACACCTTC
CASSEGVSGFYGYTF
>TRBD2|TRBJ2-5|.|TRBV2
TGTGCCAGCAGTGAGGTTAGCGGGAGATGGACCCAGTACTTC
CASSEVSGRWTQYF
>.|TRBJ2-2|once|TRBV30
TGTGCCTGGAGTAACCACAGGGTCACCGGGGAGCTGTTTTTT
CAWSNHRVTGELFF
>TRBD1|TRBJ1-4|few|TRBV4-1
TGCGCCAGCCGGAGAACCCCCGGGACAGCAAATGAAAAACTGTTTTTT
CASRRTPGTANEKLFF
>.|TRBJ1-4|.|TRBV7-8
TGTGCCAGCAGCTTGGGTAATGAAAAACTGTTTTTT
CASSLGNEKLFF
>.|TRBJ2-5|few|TRBV29-1
TGCAGCGCCCCCTTGGGGGGAGAGACCCAGTACTTC
CSAPLGGETQYF
>.|TRBJ2-5|.|TRBV19
TGTGCCAGTAGTATGGGGTTAGGGGGAAACCAAGAGACCCAGTACTTC
CASSMGLGGNQETQYF